The present TCR beta chain was sequenced within a study of cytomegalovirus exposure and HLA in healthy donors. The CDR3 extends over 16 amino acids. This clone was observed once. PCR was performed using 60 Vbeta and 13 Jbeta primers. Generated by immunoSEQ multiplex PCR, the TCRdb table keeps only in-frame clones and is missing some. The top ten hold around 7.1% of the sample, which has some 150,000 clones, around 79% seen once. The chain combines TRBV21-1 with TRBJ1-1; the D call TRBD1 from the table was never checked on the DNA. TRBV21-1 has pseudogene status. Sequenced material: PBMCs. This receptor was obtained from a middle-aged woman in good health and CMV-seropositive. The CDR3 nucleotides are TGTGCCAGCAGCAAATTCGAGGGGGCGAAGAACACTGAAGCTTTCTTT. This codes for CASSKFEGAKNTEAFF.